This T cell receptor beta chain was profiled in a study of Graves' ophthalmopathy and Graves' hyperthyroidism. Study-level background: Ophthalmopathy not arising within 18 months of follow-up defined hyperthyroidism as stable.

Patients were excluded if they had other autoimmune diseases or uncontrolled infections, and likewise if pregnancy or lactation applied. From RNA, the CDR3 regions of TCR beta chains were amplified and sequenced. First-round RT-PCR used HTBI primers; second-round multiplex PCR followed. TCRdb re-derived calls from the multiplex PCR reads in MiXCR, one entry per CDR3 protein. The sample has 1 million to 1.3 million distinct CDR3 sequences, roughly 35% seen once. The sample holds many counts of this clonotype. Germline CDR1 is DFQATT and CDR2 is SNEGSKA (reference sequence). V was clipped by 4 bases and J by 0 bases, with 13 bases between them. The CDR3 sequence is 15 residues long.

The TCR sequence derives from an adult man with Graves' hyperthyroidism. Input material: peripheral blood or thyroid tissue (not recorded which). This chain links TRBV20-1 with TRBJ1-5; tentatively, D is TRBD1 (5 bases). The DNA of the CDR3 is TGCAGTGCTACCGGGACTGACTATAGCAATCAGCCCCAGCATTTT. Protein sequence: CSATGTDYSNQPQHF.